The source of this TCR beta chain is a study of low-dose radiotherapy and immunotherapy resistance in tumors (dated by TCRdb to between 2021 and 2024). Notes on the research overall: Cohort 1 received 0.5 Gy per fraction every 2 weeks, with a prescribed total PTV dose of 6.5 Gy. The trial did not randomize participants into treatment groups. Aspirin 300 mg was taken orally once daily by patients for four cycles, starting on cycle 1 day 1. Nivolumab was administered intravenously as a 240 mg flat dose every two weeks, and ipilimumab was administered intravenously at 1 mg/kg every six weeks. Eight patients were included in the translational analysis, namely three from the first dose cohort plus the first five from the second dose cohort. Cyclophosphamide 200 mg/m2 was given intravenously every two weeks, one day before each radiation and immunotherapy administration. For Cohort 2, the dose was 1 Gy per fraction given every two weeks, adding up to 13 Gy in total across 26 weeks.

TCRdb names Illumina HiSeq 2500 as the instrument used. To make first-strand cDNA, Superscript III was used along with a set of TRAV- and TRBV-specific primers so that both the TCRalpha and TCRbeta chains were covered. TCRs were amplified with Phusion for 20 PCR cycles, with a constant-region primer paired with the adapter attached to the V primers. The MessageAmp II aRNA Amplification Kit was used to amplify the isolated mRNA, with in vitro transcription run for approximately 15 hours at 37 degrees C. mRNA for TCR sequencing was isolated with the Dynabeads mRNA DIRECT Purification Kit. A second approximately 25-cycle Phusion PCR added indexed Illumina adapters, and products were purified with AMPure XP beads. The study's own analysis went as follows. Custom Perl scripts were used to pool TCR sequences that encoded the same protein, to remove out-of-frame sequences, and to calculate the abundance of each clonotype. The analysis excluded TCR sequences that were supported by just one read. The metrics used to describe the repertoires included Shannon entropy, Gini index, clonality, richness, and the frequency of TCRs shared between repertoires. The raw public data were reprocessed by TCRdb itself: fastp quality trimming at Q25, MiXCR clonotype calling, in-frame beta chains only. Duplicate CDR3 protein sequences are folded into a single record with the most common DNA and genes. V and J calls and clone size were set by TCRdb, not the authors. The sample profile shows 35,000 to 50,000 distinct CDR3 sequences; about 25% of them were found once. The ten largest clonotypes hold around 9.1% of the sample.

At least ten counts were recorded for this clonotype. The clone's antigen remains unknown. Per-nucleotide qualities are absent, and no much larger clonotype sits a single base away. The CDR3 starts with the cysteine, ends with the phenylalanine, and has 16 residues. Here the CDR3 DNA is all that survives: 48 bases in frame from base 1. Relative to germline, V is missing 7 bases and J is missing 0 bases, with 10 bases of the junction outside any gene match. Via the germline V gene, CDR1 is MNHNS and CDR2 SASEGT. The time point label here, explained by the study, means: after trial treatment. The treatment or condition label here, explained by the study, means: LDRT plus nivolumab, ipilimumab, low-dose cyclophosphamide and aspirin (RACIN trial). The donors came from RACIN, which was a single-arm phase I dose-escalation trial that paired nivolumab and ipilimumab with aspirin, low-dose cyclophosphamide and low-dose radiotherapy. Patients were eligible if they had advanced solid tumors that were TIL-negative.

The sample was PBMCs, taken after low-dose radiotherapy plus immunotherapy. This clonotype was obtained from a male donor with prostate cancer. This receptor chain uses TRBV6-1 and TRBJ2-7; TRBD2 agrees with 9 junctional bases. The CDR3 region reads CASKLRLADDSYEQYF. In nucleotide form, the sequence is TGTGCCAGCAAACTTAGACTAGCGGATGACTCCTACGAGCAGTACTTC.